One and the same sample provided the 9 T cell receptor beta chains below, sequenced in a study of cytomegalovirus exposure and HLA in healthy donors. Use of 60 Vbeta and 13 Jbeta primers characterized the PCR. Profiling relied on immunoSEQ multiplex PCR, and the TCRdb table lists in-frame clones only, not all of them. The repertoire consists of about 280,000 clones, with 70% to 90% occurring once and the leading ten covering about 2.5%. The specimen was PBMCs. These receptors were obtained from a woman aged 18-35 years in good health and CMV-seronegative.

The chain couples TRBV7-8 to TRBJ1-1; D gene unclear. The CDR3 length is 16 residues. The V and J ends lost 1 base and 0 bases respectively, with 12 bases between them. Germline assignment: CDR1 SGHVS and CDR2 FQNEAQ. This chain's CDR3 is CASSLVRRVMNTEAFF. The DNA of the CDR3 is TGTGCCAGCAGCTTAGTCAGGCGCGTTATGAACACTGAAGCTTTCTTT. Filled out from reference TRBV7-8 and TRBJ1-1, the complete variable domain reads GAGVSQSPRYKVAKRGQDVALRCDPISGHVSLFWYQQALGQGPEFLTYFQNEAQLDKSGLPSDRFFAERPEGSVSTLKIQRTQQEDSAVYLCASSLVRRVMNTEAFFGQGTRLTVV.

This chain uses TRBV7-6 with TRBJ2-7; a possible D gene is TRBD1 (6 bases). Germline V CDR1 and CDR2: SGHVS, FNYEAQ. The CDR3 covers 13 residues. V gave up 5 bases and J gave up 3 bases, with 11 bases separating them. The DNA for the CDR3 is TGTGCCAGCAGCCCTGGACAGCGCTACGAGCAGTACTTC. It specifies CASSPGQRYEQYF. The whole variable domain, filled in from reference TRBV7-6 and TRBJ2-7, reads GAGVSQSPRYKVTKRGQDVALRCDPISGHVSLYWYRQALGQGPEFLTYFNYEAQQDKSGLPNDRFSAERPEGSISTLTIQRTEQRDSAMYRCASSPGQRYEQYFGPGTRLTVT.

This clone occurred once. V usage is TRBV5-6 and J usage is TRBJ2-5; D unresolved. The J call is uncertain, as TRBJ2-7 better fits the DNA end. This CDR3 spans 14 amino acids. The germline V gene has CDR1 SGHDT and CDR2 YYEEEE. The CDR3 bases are TGTGCCAGCAGCTTGGCCCCTCACAGCTACGAGCAGTACTTC. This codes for CASSLAPHSYEQYF.

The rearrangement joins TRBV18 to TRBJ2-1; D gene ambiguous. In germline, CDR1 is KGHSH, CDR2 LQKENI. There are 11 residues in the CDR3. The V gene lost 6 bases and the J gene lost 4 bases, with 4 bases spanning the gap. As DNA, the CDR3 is TGTGCCAGCTCGCAGTACAATGAGCAGTTCTTC. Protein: CASSQYNEQFF.

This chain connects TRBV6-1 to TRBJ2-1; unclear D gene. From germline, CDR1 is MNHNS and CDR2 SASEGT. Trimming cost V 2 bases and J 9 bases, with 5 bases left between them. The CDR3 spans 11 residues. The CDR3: CASSEFSEQFF. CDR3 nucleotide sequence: TGTGCCAGCAGTGAATTTAGTGAGCAGTTCTTC.

For the CDR3, the DNA is TGTGCCAGCCTCCCCCTGGGGGCAGCCTTGGGCACTGAAGCTTTCTTT. Amino acids: CASLPLGAALGTEAFF. The J gene is TRBJ1-1, the V gene TRBV27, with D perhaps TRBD1 (6 bases). This CDR3 has 16 amino acids. CDR1 is MNHEY, CDR2 SMNVEV, per germline (reference sequence). The ends were cut back, 8 bases at V and 4 bases at J, with 23 bases in the middle.

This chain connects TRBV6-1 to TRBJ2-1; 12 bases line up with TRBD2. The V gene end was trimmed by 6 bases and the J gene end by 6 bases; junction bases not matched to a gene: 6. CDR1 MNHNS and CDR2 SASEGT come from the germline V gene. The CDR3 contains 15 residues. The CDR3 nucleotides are TGTGCCAGCAGCTTAGGACTAGCGGGACTCAATGAGCAGTTCTTC. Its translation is CASSLGLAGLNEQFF.

CDR3 in amino acids: CASSTGENTEAFF. Here the CDR3 DNA reads TGTGCCAGCTCCACGGGGGAAAACACTGAAGCTTTCTTT. The chain links TRBV18 to TRBJ1-1, with a weak D call TRBD1 (5 bases). V lost 6 bases, J lost 2 bases, and 10 bases lay in between. This CDR3 region has 13 residues. Germline V gene lookup returns CDR1 KGHSH and CDR2 LQKENI.

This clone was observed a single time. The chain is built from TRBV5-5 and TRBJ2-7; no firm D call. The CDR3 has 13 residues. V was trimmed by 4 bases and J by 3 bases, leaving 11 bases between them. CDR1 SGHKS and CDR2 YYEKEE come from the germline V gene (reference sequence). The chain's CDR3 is CASSPSTLYEQYF. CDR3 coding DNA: TGTGCCAGCAGCCCCTCTACTCTCTACGAGCAGTACTTC. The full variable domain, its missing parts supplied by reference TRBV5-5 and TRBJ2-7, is DAGVTQSPTHLIKTRGQQVTLRCSPISGHKSVSWYQQVLGQGPQFIFQYYEKEERGRGNFPDRFSARQFPNYSSELNVNALLLGDSALYLCASSPSTLYEQYFGPGTRLTVT.